The 15 T cell receptor beta chains in this list originate from one sample, sequenced in a study of CD8+CD57+ T cells in acquired aplastic anemia. The use of genomic DNA as template underpinned the TCR beta VDJ and CDR3 profiling. TCRdb fed the reads into MiXCR, producing one record per CDR3 protein. The sample lists 250,000 to 300,000 distinct CDR3 sequences; 56% were seen once. Sequenced input: sorted CD4+, CD8+, or CD8+CD57+ T cells (not recorded which) from PBMCs. The receptors here all came from a human donor with severe aplastic anemia or a healthy control (not recorded which).

V gene TRBV20-1 combines with J gene TRBJ2-6; 9 nucleotides align to TRBD1. CDR1 is DFQATT, CDR2 SNEGSKA, per germline (reference sequence). The CDR3 runs to 16 residues. After removal of 5 bases from V and 2 bases from J, the junction contained 7 bases not matched to a gene. The CDR3 here is CSAPTGGYAGANVLTF. In DNA form, the CDR3 reads TGCAGTGCTCCTACAGGGGGCTATGCTGGGGCCAACGTCCTGACTTTC.

J is TRBJ2-1 and V is TRBV24-1; D is uncertain. The CDR3 length is 15 residues. Looked up from germline, CDR1 is KGHDR and CDR2 is SFDVKD. The ends were cut back, 3 bases at V and 7 bases at J, with 15 bases in the middle. In DNA form, the CDR3 reads TGTGCCACCAGTGATGGACGCCGGGCCTCAAATGAGCAGTTCTTC. It yields the protein CATSDGRRASNEQFF.

This clonotype was counted many times. The chain links TRBV20-1 to TRBJ1-3; D unresolved. Looked up from germline, CDR1 is DFQATT and CDR2 is SNEGSKA (reference sequence). The ends were cut back, 3 bases at V and 4 bases at J, with 7 bases in the middle. The CDR3 runs 12 residues. CDR3 residues: CSASSLGNTIYF. The CDR3 DNA reads TGCAGTGCTAGTTCCCTCGGAAACACCATATATTTT.

This clonotype was counted many times. The chain has TRBV19 and TRBJ2-1; D is perhaps TRBD1 (6 bases). Trimming took 6 bases from V and 4 from J, leaving 16 bases between them. The CDR3 has 15 amino acids. The germline gives CDR1 LNHDA, CDR2 SQIVND (reference sequence). The CDR3: CASREEGVQYNEQFF. The CDR3 DNA sequence: TGTGCCAGTAGGGAAGAGGGGGTACAATACAATGAGCAGTTCTTC. Full variable domain (remainder filled in from reference TRBV19 and TRBJ2-1): DGGITQSPKYLFRKEGQNVTLSCEQNLNHDAMYWYRQDPGQGLRLIYYSQIVNDFQKGDIAEGYSVSREKKESFPLTVTSAQKNPTAFYLCASREEGVQYNEQFFGPGTRLTVL.

There are many counts of this clonotype. This chain joins TRBV5-8 and TRBJ2-6; 8 positions match TRBD1. Trimming cost V 7 bases and J 0 bases; bases outside gene matches: 6. The germline CDR1 and CDR2 sequences are SGHTS and YDEGEE. The CDR3 is 16 amino acids. The CDR3 protein is CASSTGDSSGANVLTF. The CDR3 DNA reads as TGTGCCAGCTCGACAGGGGACTCCTCTGGGGCCAACGTCCTGACTTTC.

At least ten counts were recorded for this clonotype. The CDR3 DNA follows: TGTGCCAGCAGTTACTCGCCTACAGCTACCAACTATGGCTACACCTTC. It translates to CASSYSPTATNYGYTF. The chain couples TRBV6-5 to TRBJ1-2; D not resolved. V was shortened by 0 bases and J by 2 bases, with 13 bases between the two germline ends. Germline CDR1 and CDR2: MNHEY and SVGAGI. This CDR3 is built from 16 residues.

In its sample, this clonotype was seen a few times. The rearrangement joins TRBV19 to TRBJ1-3, with D possibly matching TRBD1 (5 bases). Trimming removed 11 bases from V and 0 bases from J, with 8 bases in between. This CDR3 is built from 12 residues. The germline gives CDR1 LNHDA, CDR2 SQIVND (reference sequence). Written as DNA, the CDR3 is TGTGCCTCAGGGAGCTCTGGAAACACCATATATTTT. The encoded protein is CASGSSGNTIYF.

The V and J genes are TRBV29-1 and TRBJ2-3, with TRBD1 matching 11 bases. Germline CDR1 is SQVTM and CDR2 is ANQGSEA. After removal of 7 bases from V and 4 bases from J, the junction contained 4 bases not matched to a gene. There are 13 residues in the CDR3. CDR3 DNA: TGCAGCGCTCGGACAGGGGGCGCAGATACGCAGTATTTT. This translates into CSARTGGADTQYF.

This clonotype was observed many times. The V and J genes are TRBV5-6 and TRBJ2-6, with TRBD2 as a possible D gene (5 bases). V was pared by 0 bases and J by 1 base, with 5 bases between. The CDR3 totals 15 residues. In germline, CDR1 is SGHDT, CDR2 YYEEEE. The CDR3 DNA is TGTGCCAGCAGCTTGGGGAGGTCTGGGGCCAACGTCCTGACTTTC. Its translation: CASSLGRSGANVLTF.

This clonotype has just a few counts. The chain has TRBV6-5 and TRBJ2-7, with D tentatively TRBD2 (5 bases). The germline V and J ends were trimmed by 2 bases and 6 bases, with 11 bases remaining between them. The germline V gene encodes CDR1 MNHEY and CDR2 SVGAGI. The CDR3 loop spans 13 amino acids. The CDR3 reads CASSYEGSAEQYF. The CDR3 DNA reads TGTGCCAGCAGTTACGAGGGAAGCGCCGAGCAGTACTTC.

J is TRBJ1-6 and V is TRBV6-1; D uncertain. Germline loops: CDR1 MNHNS, CDR2 SASEGT. The CDR3 sequence is 13 residues long. Trimming pared 6 bases from V and 7 bases from J, leaving 10 bases between. This chain's CDR3 is CASRTAINSPLHF. The CDR3 coding sequence is TGTGCCAGCAGAACAGCGATAAATTCACCCCTCCACTTT.

The chain joins TRBV10-3 to TRBJ2-2; D ambiguous. The V end was cut by 11 bases, the J end by 0 bases, with 16 bases between. Germline assignment: CDR1 ENHRY and CDR2 SYGVKD. The length of the CDR3 is 15 residues. The CDR3 nucleotides are TGTGCCGTCAACCGTGAGATAACGAACACCGGGGAGCTGTTTTTT. As protein: CAVNREITNTGELFF.

The chain carries TRBV29-1 and TRBJ2-7; D is undetermined. The ends were cut back, 1 base at V and 6 bases at J, with 4 bases in the middle. CDR1 is SQVTM, CDR2 ANQGSEA, per germline. This CDR3 comprises 10 residues. The CDR3 DNA follows: TGCAGCGTTGAAGGGGCCGAGCAGTACTTC. It codes for CSVEGAEQYF.

At least ten counts were recorded for this clonotype. This CDR3 reads CSARDPGLAATNEQFF. DNA of the CDR3: TGCAGTGCTAGGGACCCGGGACTAGCGGCAACCAATGAGCAGTTCTTC. The chain employs TRBV20-1 and TRBJ2-1; 11 positions agree with TRBD2. V lost 3 bases and J lost 6; bases outside the gene matches: 10. CDR3 size: 16 residues. In germline, CDR1 is DFQATT, CDR2 SNEGSKA (reference sequence).

The genes are TRBV10-2 and TRBJ2-7, with 11 positions matching TRBD1. Germline V gene sequence: CDR1 WSHSY, CDR2 SAAADI. With V trimmed by 4 bases and J by 3 bases, 5 bases remained unmatched. The CDR3 is 15 amino acids. The CDR3 sequence: CASSGRTGGIYEQYF. The CDR3 nucleotides read TGCGCCAGCAGTGGGCGGACAGGGGGCATCTACGAGCAGTACTTC.